A selection of T cell receptor beta chains follows, all from one sample in a study of blood T cell repertoires in COVID-19. TCRdb keeps only in-frame clones here, not all; method: immunoSEQ multiplex PCR. This table has just over 650,000 clones, 90% appearing once. The sequenced sample consisted of peripheral blood. The receptor set was obtained from a woman aged 18-35 years with acute or convalescent COVID-19. CDR3s include the opening cysteine and the closing phenylalanine or tryptophan. D genes are given only for firm matches. Clone sizes are given selectively: once, few, many, or a class where the clone is expanded.

V gene	D gene	J gene	clone size	CDR3 DNA	CDR3 protein
TRBV5-1	TRBD1	TRBJ1-2	NA	TGCGCCAGCAGCTTGCGGGTGTGGACACGGGACAGCTTATTAGCTAACTATGGCTACACCTTC	CASSLRVWTRDSLLANYGYTF
TRBV4-1	NA	TRBJ2-7	NA	TGCGCCAGCAGCCAAGGGGGACACTACGAGCAGTACTTC	CASSQGGHYEQYF
TRBV25-1	TRBD1	TRBJ2-7	once	TGTGCCAGCAGGGCTACAGGGGGACTTGAGCAGTACTTC	CASRATGGLEQYF
TRBV4-3	TRBD1	TRBJ2-3	NA	TGCGCCAGCAGCCAAGATAGGGGGGGCACAGGGGGCAAAGATACGCAGTATTTT	CASSQDRGGTGGKDTQYF
TRBV5-6	NA	TRBJ2-3	NA	TGTGCCAGCAGCTTTGAGTTTTCGGGTTTGCTGAGGACAGATACGCAGTATTTT	CASSFEFSGLLRTDTQYF
TRBV6-5	NA	TRBJ2-7	NA	TGTGCCAGCAGTTACGTCAGGGGATCCTACGAGCAGTACTTC	CASSYVRGSYEQYF
TRBV27	NA	TRBJ1-2	NA	TGTGCCAGCAGCACCCCGGGGGGGTATGGCTACACCTTC	CASSTPGGYGYTF
TRBV24-1	TRBD2	TRBJ2-3	NA	TGTGCCACCACCCTGTCATTCTCGGCGGGGGGCCGGGCGACCAACACAGATACGCAGTATTTT	CATTLSFSAGGRATNTDTQYF
TRBV18	TRBD2	TRBJ2-2	NA	TGTGCCAGCTCACCGTTTAGATCAGCGGGGGCCGCGAACACCGGGGAGCTGTTTTTT	CASSPFRSAGAANTGELFF
TRBV9	TRBD1	TRBJ1-6	NA	TGTGCCAGCAGCGACGACGGGACGACCACAGGGGCCCTCCACTTT	CASSDDGTTTGALHF
TRBV5-4	NA	TRBJ1-2	NA	TGTGCCAGCAGCTTGGGAGGGTTGGGCTACACCTTC	CASSLGGLGYTF
TRBV24-1	NA	TRBJ2-1	NA	TGTGCCACCAGTTGGTCAGGGATTGAGCAGTTCTTC	CATSWSGIEQFF
TRBV28	NA	TRBJ1-5	few	TGTGCCAGCAGTTTTTTCGGACAATTTAGTCAGCCCCAGCATTTT	CASSFFGQFSQPQHF
TRBV7-2	NA	TRBJ1-2	NA	TGTGCCAGCAGCTTCGGGATGGTAGGTGGCTACACCTTC	CASSFGMVGGYTF
TRBV10-3	NA	TRBJ1-2	NA	TGTGCCATCAGTGAGTCCCGGGGAAGTGGCTACACCTTC	CAISESRGSGYTF
TRBV5-6	NA	TRBJ1-2	NA	TGTGCCAGCAGCTTGCCCTCCGGGACAAAAACGGGTGGCTACACCTTC	CASSLPSGTKTGGYTF
TRBV18	NA	TRBJ1-2	NA	TGTGCCAGCTCACTAGATACGGGGAGCCTCTATGGCTACACCTTC	CASSLDTGSLYGYTF
TRBV5-1	NA	TRBJ2-7	NA	TGCGCCAGCCATGAGGGACTCACCTACGAGCAGTACTTC	CASHEGLTYEQYF
TRBV30	NA	TRBJ2-1	NA	TGTGCCCTGTCGGGGACAACATCCTACAATGAGCAGTTCTTC	CALSGTTSYNEQFF
TRBV7-9	NA	TRBJ1-4	NA	TGTGCCAGCAGCTCGACAGATAATGAAAAACTGTTTTTT	CASSSTDNEKLFF
TRBV6-4	NA	TRBJ2-4	NA	TGTGCCAGCAGTGGGCGGCGGGGGCTTAACATTCAGTACTTC	CASSGRRGLNIQYF
TRBV5-1	TRBD1	TRBJ2-1	once	TGCGCCAGCAGCTCTCGGACAGGGGGCGATGAGCAGTTCTTC	CASSSRTGGDEQFF
TRBV6-5	TRBD2	TRBJ2-5	NA	TGTGCCAGCAGTTGGACTAGCGGGGGCCAAGAGACCCAGTACTTC	CASSWTSGGQETQYF
TRBV12-3/TRBV12-4	NA	TRBJ2-3	NA	TGTGCCAGCGGCTTGTGGGGGGCAGATACGCAGTATTTT	CASGLWGADTQYF
TRBV3-1/TRBV3-2	TRBD2	TRBJ2-7	NA	TGTGCCAGCAGCCAGAGCGGGGGGGCGGATGAGCAGTACTTC	CASSQSGGADEQYF
TRBV27	TRBD1	TRBJ1-2	NA	TGTGCCAGCAGTTTCCAGGACAGGGGGGGTGATGGCTACACCTTC	CASSFQDRGGDGYTF
TRBV19	NA	TRBJ1-5	NA	TGTGCCAGTAGTATGGGCCCCCAGCCACTCACCCAAAATAGCAATCAGCCCCAGCATTTT	CASSMGPQPLTQNSNQPQHF
TRBV5-6	TRBD1	TRBJ1-1	once	TGTGCCAGCAGCGCAGGGGGGCCTAACACTGAAGCTTTCTTT	CASSAGGPNTEAFF
TRBV19	TRBD1	TRBJ1-6	NA	TGTGCCAGTAGTAAAGGGTCCAGGGGGAATAATTCACCCCTCCACTTT	CASSKGSRGNNSPLHF
TRBV19	TRBD1	TRBJ1-6	NA	TGTGCCAGTAGTATTGTAGCCAGACAGGGGTCGGCACCCCTCCACTTT	CASSIVARQGSAPLHF
TRBV6-5	TRBD1	TRBJ1-5	once	TGTGCCAGCAAACGACAGGGGAAGATTCCCCAGCATTTT	CASKRQGKIPQHF
TRBV7-3	NA	TRBJ2-7	NA	TGTGCCAGCAGCTTTACGGAGGACGAGCAGTACTTC	CASSFTEDEQYF
TRBV9	NA	TRBJ2-6	NA	TGTGCCAGCAGCTACAGGGCCTCTGGGGCCAACGTCCTGACTTTC	CASSYRASGANVLTF
TRBV5-1	TRBD1	TRBJ1-2	NA	TGCGCCAGCAGCTCTTACAGGGGATGGCCCAAGATCTATGGCTACACCTTC	CASSSYRGWPKIYGYTF
TRBV11-2	NA	TRBJ2-7	NA	TGTGCCAGCAGCTTAGGGGTGGAGGGCGGTCTGGGGGGGCACGAGCAGTACTTC	CASSLGVEGGLGGHEQYF
TRBV6-4	TRBD1	TRBJ2-1	NA	TGTGCCAGCAGCGCGGACAGGTTTTACAATGAGCAGTTCTTC	CASSADRFYNEQFF
TRBV7-9	TRBD1	TRBJ2-7	NA	TGTGCCAGCAGCTTAGAGGGACAGTACGAGCAGTACTTC	CASSLEGQYEQYF
TRBV7-2	TRBD2	TRBJ2-2	once	TGTGCCAGCAGCCCAGGCGGGGGATTCAACACCGGGGAGCTGTTTTTT	CASSPGGGFNTGELFF
TRBV5-1	NA	TRBJ2-7	NA	TGCGCCAGCAGCTTGGCTGCACAGGCCCACTCCTACGAGCAGTACTTC	CASSLAAQAHSYEQYF
TRBV6-5	NA	TRBJ2-1	NA	TGTGCCAGCAGTTATCTCTCCAGGGGGGTCAATGAGCAGTTCTTC	CASSYLSRGVNEQFF
TRBV27	TRBD1	TRBJ2-7	NA	TGTGCCAGCAGTTTATCGGGACAGTTTACCTACGAGCAGTACTTC	CASSLSGQFTYEQYF
TRBV5-1	TRBD1	TRBJ2-7	NA	TGCGCCAGCAGCTTGTTACAGGGGAACGAGCAGTACTTC	CASSLLQGNEQYF